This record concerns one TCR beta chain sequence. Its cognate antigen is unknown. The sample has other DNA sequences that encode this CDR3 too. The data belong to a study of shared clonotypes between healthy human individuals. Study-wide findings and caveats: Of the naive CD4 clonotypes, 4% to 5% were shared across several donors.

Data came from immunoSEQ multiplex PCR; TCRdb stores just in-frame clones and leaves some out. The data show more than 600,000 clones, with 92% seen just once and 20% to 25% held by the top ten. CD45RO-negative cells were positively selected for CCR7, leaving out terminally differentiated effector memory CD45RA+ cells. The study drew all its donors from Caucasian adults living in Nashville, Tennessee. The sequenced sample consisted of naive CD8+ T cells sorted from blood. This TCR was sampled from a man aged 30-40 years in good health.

The CDR3 region is CASSPRTSGNEQFF. For the CDR3, the DNA is TGTGCCAGCAGTCCGAGGACTAGCGGTAATGAGCAGTTCTTC. The V and J genes are TRBV27 and TRBJ2-1; 10 bases map to TRBD2. Unmatched junction bases numbered 5, after V lost 5 bases and J lost 7 bases. In germline, CDR1 is MNHEY, CDR2 SMNVEV (reference sequence). The CDR3 covers 14 residues.